The next 9 T cell receptor beta chains were all read from a single sample in a study of blood T cell dynamics during melanoma immunotherapy. Time point meaning: week 3, after first cycle of checkpoint inhibitor. Some clones are missing from TCRdb's copy, which holds only in-frame ones; the method was immunoSEQ multiplex PCR. This sample has approximately 15,000 clones; around 86% occur once, and the top ten carry approximately 5.6%. The input for sequencing was blood, taken from a patient treated with checkpoint blockade. Source of these receptors: a human donor with melanoma.

The chain uses TRBV5-1 and TRBJ1-4; 8 nucleotides align to TRBD1. The germline CDR1 and CDR2 sequences are SGHRS and YFSETQ. V shed 2 bases and J 6 bases; nucleotides not matched to a gene: 6. This CDR3 spans 15 amino acids. CDR3 in DNA: TGCGCCAGCAGCTTTTCAGGGGGCAGGGATGAAAAACTGTTTTTT. This sequence encodes CASSFSGGRDEKLFF.

J is TRBJ2-5 and V is TRBV5-4; D is unclear. The V and J ends lost 3 bases and 3 bases respectively, with 18 bases between them. This CDR3 is 16 amino acids long. Germline CDR1 reads SGHNT; CDR2 reads YYREEE (reference sequence). Here the CDR3 DNA reads TGTGCCAGCAGCTCAGGACGAGACCGATCAAAAGAGACCCAGTACTTC. Protein: CASSSGRDRSKETQYF.

As concerns this clone: At one end, the junction sequence differs from germline, possibly due to a read error. The chain couples TRBV4-3 to TRBJ1-2, with 8 positions matching TRBD1. The CDR3 runs 18 residues. CDR1 and CDR2 from the germline V gene are LGHNA and YSLEER. DNA of the CDR3: TGCGCCAACAGCCAAAACCCATACCTGGCAGGGGGCGGGTATGGCTACACCTTC. It yields the protein CANSQNPYLAGGGYGYTF.

The chain carries TRBV5-1 and TRBJ1-6; D remains ambiguous. This CDR3 is 15 amino acids long. V was shortened by 0 bases and J by 6 bases, with 10 bases between the two germline ends. CDR1 is SGHRS and CDR2 is YFSETQ in the germline V gene. The CDR3 DNA reads TGCGCCAGCAGCTTGGAGTTCGGGGTTAATTCACCCCTCCACTTT. This translates into CASSLEFGVNSPLHF. Supplemented by reference TRBV5-1 and TRBJ1-6, the full variable domain reads KAGVTQTPRYLIKTRGQQVTLSCSPISGHRSVSWYQQTPGQGLQFLFEYFSETQRNKGNFPGRFSGRQFSNSRSEMNVSTLELGDSALYLCASSLEFGVNSPLHFGNGTRLTVT.

J is TRBJ2-7 and V is TRBV25-1; D assignment may be TRBD1 or TRBD2 (7 bases each). The CDR3 has 14 residues. V was cut by 6 bases and J by 4 bases, with 16 bases left in between. Germline V lookup: CDR1 MGHDK, CDR2 SYGVNS. The CDR3 DNA is TGTGCCAGCAGCGGACCAGGGGGGGAGTACGAGCAGTACTTC. It codes for CASSGPGGEYEQYF.

The chain combines TRBV7-9 with TRBJ2-7, with D possibly TRBD2 on 5 matching bases. V was shortened by 5 bases and J by 5 bases, with 10 bases between the two germline ends. From germline, CDR1 is SEHNR and CDR2 FQNEAQ (reference sequence). The CDR3 loop spans 12 amino acids. The chain's CDR3 is CASSPEGHEQYF. The CDR3 region has the DNA TGTGCCAGCAGCCCCGAGGGCCACGAGCAGTACTTC.

In this sample, this clone turned up a few times. The J gene is TRBJ2-7, the V gene TRBV7-2, with D perhaps matching TRBD1 or TRBD2 (5 bases each). The CDR3 loop spans 16 amino acids. Between the trimmed V and J ends, which lost 0 bases and 4 bases, there was a span of 16 bases. The germline CDR1 and CDR2 sequences are SGHTA and FQGNSA. DNA of the CDR3: TGTGCCAGCAGCTTAGCGCACTCGGGGCAATTGTACGAGCAGTACTTC. Its translation is CASSLAHSGQLYEQYF.

The chain is built from TRBV5-4 and TRBJ2-1; TRBD2 might be the D (5 bases). V gave up 1 base and J gave up 5 bases, with 7 bases separating them. The germline gives CDR1 SGHNT, CDR2 YYREEE (reference sequence). CDR3 length: 13 amino acids. The CDR3 protein is CASSLKLDNEQFF. In DNA form, the CDR3 reads TGTGCCAGCAGCTTGAAACTAGACAATGAGCAGTTCTTC.

This CDR3 reads CASGTTLAGGYEQYF. For the CDR3, the DNA is TGTGCCAGCGGGACAACTTTAGCGGGAGGATACGAGCAGTACTTC. The gene calls are TRBV2 and TRBJ2-7; TRBD2 matches at 10 bases. V was clipped by 8 bases and J by 4 bases; unmatched bases: 11. The CDR3 is 15 amino acids. Germline CDR1 reads SNHLY; CDR2 reads FYNNEI.